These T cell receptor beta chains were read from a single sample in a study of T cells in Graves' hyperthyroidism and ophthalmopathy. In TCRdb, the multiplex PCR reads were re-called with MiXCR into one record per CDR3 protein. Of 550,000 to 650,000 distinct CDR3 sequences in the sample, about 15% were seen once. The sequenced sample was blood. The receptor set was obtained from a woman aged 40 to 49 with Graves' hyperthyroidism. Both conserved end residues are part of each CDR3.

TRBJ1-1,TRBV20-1,CSAPLGGGQTEAFF
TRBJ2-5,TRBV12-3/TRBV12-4,CASSFAASGKETQYF
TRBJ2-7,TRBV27,CASSHTVSGGEQYF
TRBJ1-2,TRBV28,CASSGTAYYGYTF
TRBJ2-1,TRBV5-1,CASSFRDRGRGEQFF
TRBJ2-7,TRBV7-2,CASSLGGRAGEQYF
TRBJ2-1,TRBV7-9,CASSLTEMYEQFF
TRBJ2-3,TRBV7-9,CASSATGKGTDTQYF
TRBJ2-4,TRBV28,CASSTPGLASAKNIQYF
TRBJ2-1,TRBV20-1,CSASSSSGSNNEQFF
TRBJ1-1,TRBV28,CASIPPGQGAFNEAFF
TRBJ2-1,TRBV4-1,CASSLERGGTGSYNEQFF
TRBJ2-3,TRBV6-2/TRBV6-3,CASSYRSSTDTQYF
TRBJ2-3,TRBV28,CASSLSTGTSTDTQYF
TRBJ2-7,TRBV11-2,CASSLASGTSSYEQYF
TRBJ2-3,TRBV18,CASSPGFPDTQYF
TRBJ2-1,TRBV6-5,CASSYSGNNEQFF
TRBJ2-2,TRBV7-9,CASSLVRNTGELFF
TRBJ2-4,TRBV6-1,CASSEWTENIQYF
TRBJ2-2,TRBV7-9,CASSPTWGTSGPNTGELFF
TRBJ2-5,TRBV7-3,CASSQEYSETQYF
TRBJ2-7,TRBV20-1,CSARPSGSYEQYF